A selection of T cell receptor beta chains follows, all from one sample in a study of blood T cell repertoires in COVID-19. Assay: immunoSEQ multiplex PCR; the TCRdb copy retains only in-frame clones and omits some. The repertoire has some 120,000 clones, roughly 80% of them found once; the top ten carry approximately 2.5%. Source material: peripheral blood. These receptors all come from a man aged 25 to 40 with acute or convalescent COVID-19. Each CDR3 is given with its conserved first and last residue. The D gene is left open where the match is weak. Clone size is stated in some rows and not others, as once, few, many or a class when expanded.

D	size	V	J	DNA	CDR3
-	-	TRBV10-3	TRBJ1-5	TGTGCCATCACGCAGAATAGCAATCAGCCCCAGCATTTT	CAITQNSNQPQHF
-	-	TRBV27	TRBJ1-2	TGTGCCAGCAGTTTAGCCGGAGGGTATGGCTACACCTTC	CASSLAGGYGYTF
-	few	TRBV15	TRBJ1-1	TGTGCCACCACCGACCCGCTAAGACAGGAGAACACTGAAGCTTTCTTT	CATTDPLRQENTEAFF
-	few	TRBV19	TRBJ2-2	TGTGCCAGTAATGAGGGGGACACCGGGGAGCTGTTTTTT	CASNEGDTGELFF
TRBD2	-	TRBV6-5	TRBJ2-5	TGTGCCAGCAACAGGAGGGAGGGGGAGACCCAGTACTTC	CASNRREGETQYF
-	-	TRBV7-8	TRBJ1-2	TGTGCCAGCAGCTTTCGCCAGCGCACGGGCTACACCTTC	CASSFRQRTGYTF
TRBD2	-	TRBV27	TRBJ2-3	TGTGCCAGCAGTTTGGGGACTAGCGGACTTAGCACAGATACGCAGTATTTT	CASSLGTSGLSTDTQYF
-	-	TRBV4-1	TRBJ2-4	TGCGCCAGCAGTCAAATGGGACTAGCCAAAAACATTCAGTACTTC	CASSQMGLAKNIQYF
-	-	TRBV30	TRBJ1-5	TGTGCCTGGACCCGAGGGACAAATCAGCCCCAGCATTTT	CAWTRGTNQPQHF
TRBD1	once	TRBV5-4	TRBJ2-1	TGTGCCAGCAGCTACCGGGACAGACAAAACAATGAGCAGTTCTTC	CASSYRDRQNNEQFF
-	-	TRBV19	TRBJ2-2	TGTGCCAGTAGTATAGGCCAGGGGGGGGAGCTGTTTTTT	CASSIGQGGELFF
-	-	TRBV7-6	TRBJ2-5	TGTGCCAGCAGCACCCGGCAAGAGACCCAGTACTTC	CASSTRQETQYF
TRBD1	-	TRBV19	TRBJ2-2	TGTGCTTGTGCGGGACAGGGGGTATTCAGCGGGGAGCTGTTTTTT	CACAGQGVFSGELFF
TRBD1	-	TRBV4-2	TRBJ2-1	TGTGCCAGCAGCCAAAATGGTGGACAGGGCTACAATGAGCAGTTCTTC	CASSQNGGQGYNEQFF
-	-	TRBV6-5	TRBJ2-3	TGTGCCAGCAGCGACAGGTCTAGCACAGATACGCAGTATTTT	CASSDRSSTDTQYF
-	-	TRBV6-6	TRBJ2-3	TGTGCCAGCAGCCGGACATTCAATACGCAGTATTTT	CASSRTFNTQYF
-	-	TRBV7-9	TRBJ1-5	TGTGCCAGCAGCTTCCCGAATCAGCCCCAGCATTTT	CASSFPNQPQHF
-	-	TRBV6-5	TRBJ1-2	TGTGCCAGCAGATTACAGGATGGCGGCTACACCTTC	CASRLQDGGYTF
-	-	TRBV19	TRBJ2-7	TGTGCCAGTAGTATAGATCTATTTTACGAGCAGTACTTC	CASSIDLFYEQYF
TRBD1	-	TRBV11-2	TRBJ1-3	TGTGCCAGCAGCTCGCGGACAGGAGGAAACACCATATATTTT	CASSSRTGGNTIYF
TRBD1	-	TRBV29-1	TRBJ2-3	TGCAGCGACATCTCAGGGGGCGCAGATACGCAGTATTTT	CSDISGGADTQYF
-	-	TRBV2	TRBJ2-4	TGTGCCAGCAGTGAAGACGAGGACACCTTAGCCAAAAACATTCAGTACTTC	CASSEDEDTLAKNIQYF
-	-	TRBV7-9	TRBJ2-7	TGTGCCAGCAGCCTAGACAGGCACGAGCAGTACTTC	CASSLDRHEQYF
TRBD1	-	TRBV2	TRBJ1-2	TGTGCCAGCAGTGCACAGGGGGCCTCTTACTATGGCTACACCTTC	CASSAQGASYYGYTF
TRBD1	-	TRBV7-3	TRBJ1-2	TGTGCCAGCAGCTTAAGGGGAGACAGGGTAGGCTACACCTTC	CASSLRGDRVGYTF
TRBD1	-	TRBV7-2	TRBJ2-3	TGTGCCAGCACCCAGGGGACAGGGAATTGGCCAGATACGCAGTATTTT	CASTQGTGNWPDTQYF
TRBD2	-	TRBV4-1	TRBJ2-2	TGCGCCAGCAGCCAGGAGAGACTAGCGGGGAAAACCGGGGAGCTGTTTTTT	CASSQERLAGKTGELFF
-	-	TRBV6-4	TRBJ2-2	TGTGCCAGCAGTGACTCGAACGGGGCCGGGGAGCTGTTTTTT	CASSDSNGAGELFF
TRBD2	-	TRBV5-1	TRBJ2-3	TGCGCCAGCAGCGCCGGACTAGCCTCTCACGCAGATACGCAGTATTTT	CASSAGLASHADTQYF
TRBD1	-	TRBV9	TRBJ1-2	TGTGCCAGCAGCGCCCATTCCGGGACAGTCTATGGCTACACCTTC	CASSAHSGTVYGYTF
-	-	TRBV12-3/TRBV12-4	TRBJ2-7	TGTGCCAGCAGTCCAAACTCCTACGAGCAGTACTTC	CASSPNSYEQYF
-	-	TRBV6-5	TRBJ1-2	TGTGCCAGCACCCTCCGGGGGGCCTGGTATGGCTACACCTTC	CASTLRGAWYGYTF
TRBD2	-	TRBV19	TRBJ2-5	TGTGCCACCCGTAGCGGGGGATACCAAGAGACCCAGTACTTC	CATRSGGYQETQYF
-	few	TRBV7-3	TRBJ2-1	TGTGCCAGCAGCTTAGGGACTCGCTACAATGAGCAGTTCTTC	CASSLGTRYNEQFF
-	-	TRBV9	TRBJ1-6	TGTGCCAGCGGGCAGAGTAATTCACCCCTCCACTTT	CASGQSNSPLHF
-	-	TRBV18	TRBJ1-1	TGTGCCAGCAAGGACGGGGGAAGGAGGAACACTGAAGCTTTCTTT	CASKDGGRRNTEAFF
TRBD2	-	TRBV27	TRBJ2-6	TGTGCCAGCAGTTCCCTGGGGGGGTCAGGGGCCAACGTCCTGACTTTC	CASSSLGGSGANVLTF
TRBD1	-	TRBV30	TRBJ2-3	TGTGCCTGGAGTGAGGGGAACCCGGGACAGGGTGTAGATACGCAGTATTTT	CAWSEGNPGQGVDTQYF
TRBD1	-	TRBV6-6	TRBJ1-1	TGTGCCAGCAGTTACGAGGGGGCAACAGAAGCTTTCTTT	CASSYEGATEAFF
-	few	TRBV27	TRBJ1-6	TGTGCCAGCAGTTTCGGGGGAAAAGCTCTCCACTTT	CASSFGGKALHF
-	-	TRBV5-1	TRBJ2-5	TGCGCCAGCAGCTTGGCAGGGGAGACCCAGTACTTC	CASSLAGETQYF
TRBD1	-	TRBV30	TRBJ1-6	TGTGCCTGGAGCTTTACGGGACAGTCCCTCCACTTT	CAWSFTGQSLHF
-	once	TRBV7-2	TRBJ1-2	TGTGCCAGCAGCTACCAGGGTTGGCACGGTGGCTACACCTTC	CASSYQGWHGGYTF
TRBD1	-	TRBV19	TRBJ1-1	TGTGCCAGTAGTATAGTCCCCTGGACAGGGGGGAACACTGAAGCTTTCTTT	CASSIVPWTGGNTEAFF
TRBD2	-	TRBV11-2	TRBJ2-1	TGTGCCAGCAGCTTAGAGGGCGGGAGGGCCCAAAATGAGCAGTTCTTC	CASSLEGGRAQNEQFF